This T cell receptor beta chain was sequenced during a study of T-cell memory formation after mild COVID-19 (dated by TCRdb to the early 2020s). The study in broad terms: TCR sequence clusters from the two donors were largely donor specific. Longitudinal TCRalpha and TCRbeta repertoire sequencing tracked T-cell clones expanding and contracting after mild COVID-19 in a couple of donors. The cohort was made up of two young adult volunteers, one female and one male, who were previously healthy. The paper as a whole reports these results and caveats: Only two mild cases were covered in the study, and larger cohorts including severe cases with pre-infection samples were considered necessary. Balanced CD4/CD8 phenotypes were observed for clones contracting from day 15 to 85, whereas a bias towards CD4+ was observed for a second wave of clones expanding from day 15 to 37. Some responding clones were detected in pre-infection memory, which suggested that pre-existing cross-reactive memory T cells had joined the SARS-CoV-2 response. Contracting CD4+ clones turned up mainly in the CM and EM memory subsets, whereas EMRA was where CD8+ clones were enriched. Whether the second-wave clones peaking on day 37 were SARS-CoV-2 specific was not confirmed.

CDR3 length: 14 amino acids, cysteine to phenylalanine. Solely the CDR3 DNA is kept, with 42 bases framed from the first base. Germline trimming amounts to 7 bases on V and 6 bases on J, with 8 as the count of junction bases outside the gene matches. Ficoll-Paque density gradient centrifugation was the method used to isolate PBMCs. A word on this clonotype: Its antigen is unknown. It has no much larger one-base neighbor in the sample; base qualities were not kept.

Data came from an Illumina NovaSeq 6000. TCRalpha and TCRbeta cDNA libraries were built by 5'RACE with constant-segment primers, adding sample barcodes and unique molecular identifiers. RNA was extracted from every sample with Trizol reagent. Libraries were amplified in two PCR steps, with a second sample barcode and Illumina TruSeq adapters added in the second step. Sequencing of the libraries was done on an Illumina NovaSeq, producing 2 x 150 bp paired-end reads. The source study handled its data this way. With migec v1.2.7, reads were demultiplexed and then collapsed into UMI-guided consensus sequences. Using mixcr v2.1.11, UMI consensuses were aligned to TRA and TRB V and J templates and then assembled into clonotypes. A clonotype was counted as expanded or contracted only if both edgeR and NoisET called the change significant, with noise models trained on biological replicates. For edgeR calls, the cutoffs were a false discovery rate-adjusted p below 0.01 and a log2 fold-change threshold of 1. PCA with hierarchical clustering of max-normalized trajectories of the 1000 most abundant clonotypes was used as exploratory dynamics analysis. Each responding clone was given a CD4 or CD8 phenotype based on the CD4+ and CD8+ repertoires, which had been sequenced separately. The public sequencing data were trimmed at Q25 with fastp and processed into clonotypes with MiXCR by TCRdb, which kept only in-frame beta chains. A single entry per CDR3 protein holds the most common genes and DNA from its merged rows. TCRdb's processing, not the study's, gives the V and J calls here. The sample table contains hundreds of thousands of distinct CDR3 sequences; only one count was recorded for 15% to 20% of them. The ten largest clones represent 20% to 25% of the sample.

The TCR was taken from a man aged 18 to 30 who had mild COVID-19 (a few samples of this study predate the infection). The sample titles of this study are shuffled in the database, so cell type and time point are left out; the donor was told from shared clones. Recombination linked TRBV12-3 or TRBV12-4 to TRBJ2-2, with 7 bases in between that match TRBD2. Sequenced material: PBMCs or a T cell subset sorted from them (not recorded which). The DNA sequence reads TGTGCCAGCACGGGCGGGGGAGAGTCCGGGGAGCTGTTTTTT. It translates as CASTGGGESGELFF.